This T cell receptor beta chain is from a study of control samples from healthy donors and cancer patients. Assay: immunoSEQ multiplex PCR; the TCRdb copy retains only in-frame clones and omits some. The data contain some 95,000 clones, around 90% of them seen just once; the ten biggest clones take up 12% to 15%. V gave up 5 bases and J gave up 4 bases, with 12 bases separating them. Looked up from germline, CDR1 is SEHNR and CDR2 is FQNEAQ (reference sequence). This CDR3 is 13 amino acids long. Input material: blood. The chain combines TRBV7-9 with TRBJ2-7, with D maybe TRBD1 (6 bases). This clonotype was obtained from a man aged 30 to 39 in good health. The DNA of the CDR3 is TGTGCCAGCAGCCACGGGACACAATACGAGCAGTACTTC. It specifies CASSHGTQYEQYF.